These 29 T cell receptor beta chains share one sample of origin, sequenced in a study of blood T cell repertoires in COVID-19. The assay was immunoSEQ multiplex PCR, and TCRdb's table has in-frame clones only and misses some. The sample holds about 300,000 clones; just under 90% are singletons and the top ten take less than 2%. Sequenced: peripheral blood. The receptors originated from a woman aged 25 to 39 with COVID-19, enrolled during active disease.

This clone turned up a few times. The J gene is TRBJ1-1, the V gene TRBV7-9; D is ambiguous. The CDR3 is made up of 16 amino acids. The V gene lost 5 bases and the J gene lost 4 bases, with 20 bases spanning the gap. Germline V lookup: CDR1 SEHNR, CDR2 FQNEAQ (reference sequence). The CDR3 reads CASSIPGTGRATEAFF. The DNA of the CDR3 is TGTGCCAGCAGCATACCGGGTACGGGGAGGGCCACTGAAGCTTTCTTT.

This clone has just one count. J is TRBJ1-4 and V is TRBV6-5; 8 nucleotides align to TRBD1. Germline V gives CDR1 MNHEY, CDR2 SVGAGI. The ends lost 6 bases at V and 7 bases at J; junction bases unmatched: 7. CDR3 length: 14 residues. The CDR3, as DNA: TGTGCCAGCAGCAAGGGACAGGAAAGTGAAAAACTGTTTTTT. Translation: CASSKGQESEKLFF.

V usage is TRBV4-3 and J usage is TRBJ1-1; 8 bases line up with TRBD1. The J segment lost 6 bases and the V segment lost 0 bases, leaving 6 bases of the junction unmatched. The CDR3 is made up of 15 amino acids. Looked up from germline, CDR1 is LGHNA and CDR2 is YSLEER. CDR3 loop: CASSQDRGTGAEAFF. As DNA, the CDR3 is TGCGCCAGCAGCCAAGATCGGGGGACAGGTGCTGAAGCTTTCTTT.

The chain employs TRBV27 and TRBJ1-6; possibly TRBD1 for D (5 bases). The V gene's germline CDR1 is MNHEY and CDR2 SMNVEV (reference sequence). The V gene lost 2 bases and the J gene lost 7 bases, with 9 bases spanning the gap. CDR3 length: 14 residues. In DNA, the CDR3 is TGTGCCAGCAGTTTAAAACGACAGAATTCACCCCTCCACTTT. As protein: CASSLKRQNSPLHF.

The sample holds a few counts of this clone. This sequence joins TRBV7-2 and TRBJ2-2; 11 bases are shared with TRBD2. Germline CDR1 and CDR2: SGHTA and FQGNSA. This CDR3 has 16 residues. The ends lost 5 bases at V and 3 bases at J; junction bases unmatched: 5. CDR3 in amino acids: CASSKTSGGYTGELFF. CDR3 coding DNA: TGTGCCAGCAGCAAAACTAGCGGGGGCTACACCGGGGAGCTGTTTTTT.

The chain has TRBV6-5 and TRBJ1-4, with TRBD1 identical over 7 bases. Germline V CDR1 and CDR2: MNHEY, SVGAGI. Germline trimming cut 4 bases from V and 6 bases from J; bases unmatched to any gene: 5. This CDR3 is built from 14 residues. The CDR3 here is CASSLQGYDEKLFF. CDR3 nucleotides: TGTGCCAGCAGTTTACAGGGGTATGATGAAAAACTGTTTTTT.

This chain connects TRBV4-1 to TRBJ2-2; D possibly corresponds to TRBD1 (5 bases). This CDR3 comprises 16 residues. From germline, CDR1 is MGHRA and CDR2 YSYEKL. The V end was cut by 3 bases, the J end by 5 bases, with 16 bases between. The CDR3 DNA reads as TGCGCCAGCAGCCACCCCAGGGCGTGGCGAACCGGGGAGCTGTTTTTT. This encodes CASSHPRAWRTGELFF.

Only a few counts were recorded for this clone. The chain has TRBV7-9 and TRBJ1-2, with TRBD1 matching over 12 bases. CDR3 size: 17 residues. The ends lost 5 bases at V and 5 bases at J; junction bases unmatched: 12. The germline gives CDR1 SEHNR, CDR2 FQNEAQ (reference sequence). The CDR3 coding sequence is TGTGCCAGCAGCGCCTCGGGACAGGGGGCCACCAAGTATGGCTACACCTTC. This gives the protein CASSASGQGATKYGYTF.

The gene calls are TRBV6-2 or TRBV6-3 and TRBJ1-5, with TRBD1 matching 7 bases. The germline CDR1 and CDR2 sequences are MNHEY and SVGEGT. The CDR3 totals 15 residues. The ends lost 2 bases at V and 1 base at J; junction bases unmatched: 2. CDR3 bases: TGTGCCAGCAGTTACACAGGGGTAAGCAATCAGCCCCAGCATTTT. It encodes CASSYTGVSNQPQHF.

The chain has TRBV4-3 and TRBJ2-3; a possible D gene is TRBD1 (5 bases). The CDR3 length is 15 residues. Trimming cost V 0 bases and J 1 base, with 8 bases left between them. CDR1 is LGHNA and CDR2 is YSLEER in the germline V gene. CDR3 sequence: CASSQDGRGTDTQYF. The DNA for the CDR3 is TGCGCCAGCAGCCAAGATGGCAGGGGCACAGATACGCAGTATTTT.

The rearrangement uses TRBV15 and TRBJ2-2; 8 bases map to TRBD1. The CDR3 extends over 17 amino acids. Germline CDR1 LNHNV, CDR2 YYDKDF (reference sequence). The trim removed 4 bases at V and 5 bases at J, leaving 12 bases unmatched. The CDR3 bases are TGTGCCACCAGCATGGAGGTCAGGGGGCGGGAAACCGGGGAGCTGTTTTTT. Translated: CATSMEVRGRETGELFF.

The chain recombines TRBV19 with TRBJ1-4; D is ambiguous. Trimming removed 4 bases from V and 2 bases from J, with 8 bases in between. This CDR3 has 14 residues. The V gene's germline CDR1 is LNHDA and CDR2 SQIVND (reference sequence). DNA for the CDR3: TGTGCCAGTAGTAGGTCGGGGACTAATGAAAAACTGTTTTTT. Translated, it gives CASSRSGTNEKLFF.

The chain employs TRBV7-9 and TRBJ1-1; the D gene is possibly TRBD1 (5 bases). CDR3 length equals 13 residues. V lost 2 bases and J 3 bases, leaving 7 bases between the germline ends. CDR1 SEHNR and CDR2 FQNEAQ come from the germline V gene (reference sequence). The CDR3 region is CASSLQGYTEAFF. The DNA for the CDR3 is TGTGCCAGCAGCTTACAGGGTTACACTGAAGCTTTCTTT.

The J gene is TRBJ2-7, the V gene TRBV5-1; no clear D. Per the germline V gene, CDR1 is SGHRS and CDR2 is YFSETQ. V was trimmed by 6 bases and J by 3 bases, leaving 13 bases between them. CDR3 length: 13 residues. CDR3 bases: TGCGCCAGCAACTCCCCAGGCCGCTACGAGCAGTACTTC. This gives the protein CASNSPGRYEQYF.

This chain connects TRBV19 to TRBJ2-5; 8 bases agree with TRBD2. CDR1 is LNHDA, CDR2 SQIVND, per germline (reference sequence). The junction had 7 bases not matched to a gene; V was cut back by 2 bases and J by 2 bases. This CDR3 region has 16 residues. The CDR3 loop is CASSISGASGQETQYF. The DNA for the CDR3 is TGTGCCAGTAGTATATCGGGGGCTAGCGGGCAAGAGACCCAGTACTTC.

This clone has a single count. This chain joins TRBV5-6 and TRBJ1-5; perhaps TRBD1 as D (6 bases). CDR3 length equals 16 residues. Trimming stripped 0 bases from V and 2 bases from J, with 12 bases between. Per the germline V gene, CDR1 is SGHDT and CDR2 is YYEEEE. The CDR3 loop is CASSLVAGAGNQPQHF. CDR3 bases: TGTGCCAGCAGCTTGGTGGCGGGGGCCGGCAATCAGCCCCAGCATTTT.

V usage is TRBV7-9 and J usage is TRBJ2-1, with TRBD2 matching over 14 bases. V trimming: 0 bases; J trimming: 8 bases; junction bases outside the gene matches: 9. CDR3 length equals 18 residues. Germline lookup yields CDR1 SEHNR and CDR2 FQNEAQ (reference sequence). The CDR3 bases are TGTGCCAGCAGCTTAGCCCTGACTAGCGGGGGGGAATTCGATGAGCAGTTCTTC. Protein: CASSLALTSGGEFDEQFF. The variable domain in full, with the rest retrieved from reference TRBV7-9 and TRBJ2-1, is DTGVSQNPRHKITKRGQNVTFRCDPISEHNRLYWYRQTLGQGPEFLTYFQNEAQLEKSRLLSDRFSAERPKGSFSTLEIQRTEQGDSAMYLCASSLALTSGGEFDEQFFGPGTRLTVL.

This sequence joins TRBV7-9 and TRBJ1-2; D is possibly TRBD1 (6 bases). V lost 5 bases to trimming and J lost 6 bases, with 19 bases between them. The CDR3 has 15 residues. Germline lookup yields CDR1 SEHNR and CDR2 FQNEAQ (reference sequence). CDR3 residues: CASSPRSLQGDGYTF. CDR3 DNA: TGTGCCAGCAGCCCGCGCTCGTTACAGGGAGATGGCTACACCTTC.

In its sample, this clone was seen a few times. The DNA of the CDR3 is TGTGCCAGCGGCCGACAGGGTGGTAATGAAAAACTGTTTTTT. Protein sequence: CASGRQGGNEKLFF. The genes are TRBV2 and TRBJ1-4, with 7 bases identical to TRBD1. Germline V gene sequence: CDR1 SNHLY, CDR2 FYNNEI. Germline trimming cut 8 bases from V and 4 bases from J; bases unmatched to any gene: 7. The CDR3 extends over 14 amino acids.

This chain links TRBV28 with TRBJ1-2, with a tentative D call TRBD1 (5 bases). The germline CDR1 and CDR2 sequences are MDHEN and SYDVKM. The CDR3 has 15 residues. V lost 0 bases and J 2 bases, leaving 10 bases between the germline ends. CDR3 nucleotide sequence: TGTGCCAGCAGTTTATGGGGGGAGGGGAACTATGGCTACACCTTC. This gives the protein CASSLWGEGNYGYTF.

V gene TRBV6-6 combines with J gene TRBJ1-2; D remains unclear. Germline CDR1 MNHNY, CDR2 SVGAGI (reference sequence). The V end was cut by 5 bases, the J end by 4 bases, with 14 bases between. The CDR3 runs to 14 residues. In nucleotides, the CDR3 is TGTGCCAGCAGTCGGATGACATCGAGCTATGGCTACACCTTC. This encodes CASSRMTSSYGYTF.

This sequence joins TRBV2 and TRBJ1-1; no definite D call. The V gene's germline CDR1 is SNHLY and CDR2 FYNNEI. Trimming removed 1 base at V and 2 bases at J, with 5 bases between. CDR3 length: 13 amino acids. The CDR3 bases are TGTGCCAGCAGTGAAGAGACTAACACTGAAGCTTTCTTT. The encoded protein is CASSEETNTEAFF.

This chain's CDR3 is CASSVEKAYNEQFF. The CDR3 nucleotides are TGTGCCAGCAGTGTGGAGAAGGCCTACAATGAGCAGTTCTTC. J is TRBJ2-1 and V is TRBV2; D not resolved. CDR1 and CDR2 (germline): SNHLY, FYNNEI. The CDR3 has 14 residues. Trimming left V 4 bases short and J 2 bases short, with 9 bases between.

This rearrangement joins TRBV7-8 to TRBJ1-5; the match to TRBD1 covers 10 bases. Germline lookup yields CDR1 SGHVS and CDR2 FQNEAQ. J lost 0 bases, V lost 2 bases, and 4 bases had no gene match. This CDR3 is built from 17 residues. As DNA, the CDR3 is TGTGCCAGCAGCTTACGGGACAGGGGACGTAGCAATCAGCCCCAGCATTTT. It encodes CASSLRDRGRSNQPQHF.

The chain combines TRBV6-5 with TRBJ1-3; D is perhaps TRBD1 (6 bases). V lost 0 bases and J 7 bases, leaving 16 bases between the germline ends. Germline V gene sequence: CDR1 MNHEY, CDR2 SVGAGI. This CDR3 spans 16 amino acids. CDR3 DNA sequence: TGTGCCAGCAGTTACTCCTCCAGGGGTAGGGTGAACACCATATATTTT. Its protein is CASSYSSRGRVNTIYF.

The CDR3 region has the DNA TGTGCCAGTAGGGAGGGGCGCACAGATACGCAGTATTTT. It translates to CASREGRTDTQYF. The chain is built from TRBV19 and TRBJ2-3; D possibly corresponds to TRBD2 (6 bases). The germline V gene has CDR1 LNHDA and CDR2 SQIVND (reference sequence). V lost 6 bases to trimming and J lost 1 base, with 8 bases between them. This CDR3 has 13 amino acids.

The V call is TRBV24-1, the J call TRBJ1-2; unclear D gene. Germline CDR1 reads KGHDR; CDR2 reads SFDVKD. Trimming shortened V by 6 bases and J by 8 bases, and 9 bases separated the two germline ends. The length of the CDR3 is 11 residues. CDR3 sequence reads: CATSSLRGYTF. CDR3 in DNA: TGTGCCACCAGTAGCCTCCGGGGCTACACCTTC.

In DNA, the CDR3 is TGTGCCAGCAGTTACTCTGGGACAGGGGTGGCAGAGACCCAGTACTTC. This codes for CASSYSGTGVAETQYF. The rearrangement links TRBV6-5 to TRBJ2-5, with 10 nucleotides matching TRBD1. The trim removed 0 bases at V and 4 bases at J, leaving 5 bases unmatched. This CDR3 has 16 amino acids. The V gene's germline CDR1 is MNHEY and CDR2 SVGAGI.

J is TRBJ2-2 and V is TRBV5-1, with TRBD1 as a possible D gene (6 bases). The CDR3 loop spans 16 amino acids. Trimming took 0 bases from V and 6 from J, leaving 15 bases between them. Germline CDR1 is SGHRS and CDR2 is YFSETQ. The CDR3 reads CASSLGYTGSAGELFF. The CDR3 DNA is TGCGCCAGCAGCTTGGGATATACAGGGTCAGCCGGGGAGCTGTTTTTT.